The entry that follows covers one T cell receptor (beta chain) sequence. The table lists this clonotype with a few counts. This receptor's antigen is unknown. Base qualities are not provided; no much larger clone lies one nucleotide away. This record comes from a study of T-cell reconstitution after alpha-beta-depleted transplantation in children (dated by TCRdb to about 2016). General notes on the study: T-cell immune reconstitution after TCRalphabeta/CD19-depleted allogeneic hematopoietic cell transplantation in children was quantitatively tracked in the study by means of TCR repertoire profiling. Here is what the overall study found, with its caveats: The apparently early recovery of alphabetaT-cell counts about two months after transplant reportedly depended on only several hundred rapidly expanded clones that came from non-depleted graft cells. The frequencies of hyperexpanded clones fell over the following months, and after one year, T-cell counts and TCRbeta diversity were mostly attributed to newly produced T cells. The high TCRbeta diversity at day 60 in some patients was ascribed to recipient T cells and intrathymic progenitors that had survived conditioning.

The library was produced with PCR. Reads for this sample came from an Illumina HiSeq 2500. TCR libraries were prepared with molecular barcoding, using unique molecular identifiers to normalize TCRbeta repertoire quantification. TCRdb redid the processing of the public reads, applying fastp at Q25 and MiXCR, and retained in-frame beta chains. Rows matching on CDR3 protein sequence are summarized as one entry with the most common DNA and genes. Within this sample are about 90,000 distinct CDR3 sequences, with about a sixth of them counted one time only. 20% of the sample is held by the ten biggest clonotypes. Its CDR3 holds 16 amino acids, cysteine through phenylalanine. Of the read, only the CDR3 DNA is kept; its 48 bases are in frame from base 1. The germline V and J ends show losses of 0 bases and 0 bases respectively, and no gene match explains 3 bases of the junction. In the germline V gene, CDR1 corresponds to KGHSH and CDR2 to LQKENI.

Sample treatment or condition, as interpreted from the label and publication: allogeneic hematopoietic cell transplantation with graft depleted of TCRalphabeta T cells and CD19 B cells. The transplant recipients were children given TCRalphabeta/CD19-depleted allogeneic hematopoietic cell grafts. This sequence originates from a male patient aged 2-9 years who had a stem cell transplant for acute lymphoblastic leukemia, so the T cells may come from the graft donor. The receptor chain draws on TRBV18 and TRBJ2-3, and 7 junction bases match TRBD2. Source: PBMCs, mostly from graft donor cells, taken 180 days after TCRalphabeta/CD19-depleted stem cell transplant. The DNA sequence reads TGTGCCAGCTCACCACCGGGGAGGGCTAGCACAGATACGCAGTATTTT. Its protein reads: CASSPPGRASTDTQYF.